This TCR beta chain was observed in a study of blood T cell repertoires in COVID-19. Study-wide background: Acute-phase and convalescent COVID-19 samples originated in the United States, Italy and Spain. T cells, B-cell-depleted T cells, or PBMCs supplied cDNA or gDNA.

Authors' methods: Cell counts per sample came from amplifying reference gene primers. The repertoire was sequenced with immunoSEQ multiplex PCR; TCRdb's copy has only in-frame clones and lacks some. V and J calls and clone size are as listed in that table; D and trimming were resolved from the DNA. The sample has roughly 100,000 clones; approximately 85% are singletons. The V end was cut by 7 bases, the J end by 0 bases, with 16 bases between. This CDR3 is 17 amino acids long. The germline CDR1 and CDR2 sequences are MNHEY and SVGEGT. The sequenced material came from peripheral blood. The receptor was isolated from a man between 60 and 75 years old with acute or convalescent COVID-19. The rearrangement links TRBV6-2 or TRBV6-3 to TRBJ2-6; a weak D match, TRBD2 (6 bases). The CDR3 here is CASIPSGGSSGANVLTF. CDR3 sequence (DNA): TGTGCCAGCATCCCGTCAGGAGGGTCCTCTGGGGCCAACGTCCTGACTTTC.